This entry features one T cell receptor (beta chain) sequence. Its antigen is still unknown. This sample is part of a study of cytomegalovirus exposure and HLA in healthy donors. Background on the study: Findings of an earlier analysis included roughly 110 million unique TCR beta sequences from roughly 200 million T cells. Study conclusions and caveats: V- and J-gene trimming in TCR beta was tied to a missense DCLRE1C variant by an analysis performed later.

PCR primers comprised 60 Vbeta and 13 Jbeta primers. Using immunoSEQ multiplex PCR, the repertoire was profiled, and TCRdb retains in-frame clones only, with some absent. This table has about 130,000 clones, approximately 81% appearing once. Trimming stripped 0 bases from V and 1 base from J, with 11 bases between. CDR3 length: 15 amino acids. Germline V lookup: CDR1 SGHRS, CDR2 YFSETQ. The chain combines TRBV5-1 with TRBJ2-7, with D possibly being TRBD1 (6 bases). Sequenced: PBMCs. The sequence came from a male donor in good health and CMV-seronegative. The CDR3 spells CASSLGTAKSYEQYF. CDR3 coding DNA: TGCGCCAGCAGCTTGGGGACAGCCAAATCCTACGAGCAGTACTTC.